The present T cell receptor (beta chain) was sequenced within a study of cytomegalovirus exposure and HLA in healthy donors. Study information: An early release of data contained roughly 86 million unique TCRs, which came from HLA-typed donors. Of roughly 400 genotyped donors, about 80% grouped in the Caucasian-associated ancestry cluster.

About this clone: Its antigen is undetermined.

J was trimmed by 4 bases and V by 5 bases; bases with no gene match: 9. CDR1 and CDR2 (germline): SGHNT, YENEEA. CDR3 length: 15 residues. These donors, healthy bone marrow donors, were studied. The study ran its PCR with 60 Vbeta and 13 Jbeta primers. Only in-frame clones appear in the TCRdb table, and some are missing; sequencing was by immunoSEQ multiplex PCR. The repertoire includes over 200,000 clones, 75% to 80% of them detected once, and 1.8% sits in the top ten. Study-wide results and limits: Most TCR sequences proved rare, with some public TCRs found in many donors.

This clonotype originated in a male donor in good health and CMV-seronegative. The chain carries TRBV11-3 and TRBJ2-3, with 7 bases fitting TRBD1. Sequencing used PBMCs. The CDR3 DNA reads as TGTGCCAGCAGCCGGACAGGAGTAACCCCAGATACGCAGTATTTT. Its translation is CASSRTGVTPDTQYF.